This T cell receptor beta chain came from a study of T cells in Graves' hyperthyroidism and ophthalmopathy (dated by TCRdb to the late 2010s). About the study as a whole: A discovery cohort of around 100 patients, about 44 with Graves' ophthalmopathy and under 60 with stable Graves' hyperthyroidism, was used to find distinguishing TCR V-J signatures. An independent validation cohort of 18 to 20 hyperthyroidism patients and about 15 patients who later progressed to ophthalmopathy tested prospective prediction of ophthalmopathy. For training and testing, the 100 or so patients in the discovery cohort were randomly divided in a 7:3 ratio. In addition, the study compared T-cell repertoires in thyroid tissue and in blood from several Graves' hyperthyroidism patients. After sampling, hyperthyroidism patients received methimazole starting at 30 mg daily, and ophthalmopathy patients received high-dose intravenous methylprednisolone. The paper describes TCR Vbeta CDR3 sequencing of around 130 peripheral blood samples, made up of some 42 ophthalmopathy patients, more than 70 hyperthyroidism patients and roughly 17 progressor patients.

Amplification of TCR beta CDR3 regions was carried out from RNA transcripts. The TCR CDR3 was subjected to a first round of RT-PCR using the HTBI primer set and the Qiagen OneStep RT-PCR kit. A second multiplex PCR round built the libraries, followed by size selection and purification. The libraries were sequenced on an Illumina HiSeq2000 using paired-end 100 bp reads. In the paper's pipeline: SOAPnuke was used to process the raw data, throwing out any read that contained adapters or uncalled bases, had a mean Phred below 15, or lacked an exact constant-primer or identifier match. COPE v1.2.5 was used to merge high-quality paired reads, and clonotypes were defined as unique nucleotide sequences. MiTCR v1.1 was used to align the clonotypes against IMGT TRBV, TRBD and TRBJ reference segments. The analysis included only V-J combinations with a frequency above 0.0001, which together covered approximately 99% of the repertoires. A TCS score was defined as the ratio of F50 (clonal expansion) to E x V (chaos), with BLOSUM62-based TCRdist applied between CDR3 peptides within each V-J. Welch's t-statistics and random forest reduced roughly 530 V-J features to 13, which were used in a naive Bayes classifier (R e1071). Thyroid-blood repertoire similarity was quantified with the Morisita-Horn index. The public reads were run again by TCRdb, first through fastp at Q25 and then through MiXCR, and only productive beta chains were kept. Rows matching on CDR3 protein sequence are summarized as one entry with the most common DNA and genes. TCRdb assigned the V and J calls; the authors' analysis was not used. A total of 500,000 to 750,000 distinct CDR3 sequences appear in this sample, roughly 50% of them only once. The leading ten clones occupy approximately 8.4% of the sample.

Of note for this clonotype: The target of this receptor is not known. No per-base quality is available; no much larger clone lies one base away.

Graves' hyperthyroidism was defined as stable when no progression to ophthalmopathy occurred over 18 months of follow-up. Hyperthyroidism patients were aged 18 to 65 years and newly diagnosed, with disease duration of less than 2 months. Exclusion was applied to patients with uncontrolled infections, other autoimmune diseases, pregnancy or lactation. Diagnoses were based on clinical symptoms, serum thyroxine and TRAb, thyroid ultrasound and orbital computed tomography. Trizol reagent was used to extract total RNA, and RNA quality was then checked on an Agilent 2100 Bioanalyzer. The CDR3 runs 16 residues from the cysteine to the phenylalanine. Left in the record is the CDR3 DNA by itself, 48 bases read in frame from the first base. CDR1 and CDR2, per the germline V gene, are SGHTA and FQGNSA. V was cut back by 0 bases and J by 2 bases, leaving a gap of 14 bases between them. Study-wide conclusions, independent of this receptor: In validation, the model predicted progression to ophthalmopathy with 55% to 71% sensitivity and approximately 74% specificity, a median of about 6.7 months before onset. Most expanded thyroid clonotypes (frequency above 0.001) were also detected in blood, suggesting blood repertoires may reflect thyroid immune responses. A 13 V-J signature model separated ophthalmopathy from stable hyperthyroidism, with nearly 90% sensitivity and 81.08% specificity in cross-validation and 80%/75% in testing. Sample size was not statistically predetermined, and blinding of investigators to group allocation was not performed.

The TCR sequence derives from a woman younger than 35 with Graves' hyperthyroidism. Sequenced sample: peripheral blood or thyroid tissue (not recorded which). The sequence is built from TRBV7-2 and TRBJ2-7; the D element could tentatively be TRBD1 or TRBD2, as 5 bases agree for each. The CDR3 region reads CASSLATGDGAYEQYF. DNA sequence: TGTGCCAGCAGCTTAGCAACCGGGGACGGAGCCTACGAGCAGTACTTC.